This T cell receptor (beta chain) was found in a study of blood T cell repertoires in COVID-19. About the study: COVID-19 samples from acute and convalescent phases originated in the United States, Italy and Spain. The analysed material was cDNA or gDNA that came from T cells, B-cell-depleted T cells, or PBMCs.

The V gene lost 3 bases and the J gene lost 0 bases, with 12 bases spanning the gap. CDR1 SGHKS and CDR2 YYEKEE come from the germline V gene (reference sequence). CDR3 length: 16 residues. This clone was counted between two and nine times. As processed by the authors: Researchers report that nucleated cell counts were estimated from reference gene primer amplification. The table came from immunoSEQ multiplex PCR; TCRdb's copy has only in-frame clones and leaves some out. V, J and clone size were drawn from that table, and D and trimming were deduced from the DNA. The sample contains around 150,000 clones, around 74% of which appear only once.

This TCR came from a man between 65 and 80 years old with acute or convalescent COVID-19. The chain combines TRBV5-5 with TRBJ1-4; D perhaps matches TRBD1 (5 bases). Source material: peripheral blood. The CDR3 DNA reads as TGTGCCAGCAGCTCCGGCGGGACTGCAACTAATGAAAAACTGTTTTTT. It is translated as CASSSGGTATNEKLFF.